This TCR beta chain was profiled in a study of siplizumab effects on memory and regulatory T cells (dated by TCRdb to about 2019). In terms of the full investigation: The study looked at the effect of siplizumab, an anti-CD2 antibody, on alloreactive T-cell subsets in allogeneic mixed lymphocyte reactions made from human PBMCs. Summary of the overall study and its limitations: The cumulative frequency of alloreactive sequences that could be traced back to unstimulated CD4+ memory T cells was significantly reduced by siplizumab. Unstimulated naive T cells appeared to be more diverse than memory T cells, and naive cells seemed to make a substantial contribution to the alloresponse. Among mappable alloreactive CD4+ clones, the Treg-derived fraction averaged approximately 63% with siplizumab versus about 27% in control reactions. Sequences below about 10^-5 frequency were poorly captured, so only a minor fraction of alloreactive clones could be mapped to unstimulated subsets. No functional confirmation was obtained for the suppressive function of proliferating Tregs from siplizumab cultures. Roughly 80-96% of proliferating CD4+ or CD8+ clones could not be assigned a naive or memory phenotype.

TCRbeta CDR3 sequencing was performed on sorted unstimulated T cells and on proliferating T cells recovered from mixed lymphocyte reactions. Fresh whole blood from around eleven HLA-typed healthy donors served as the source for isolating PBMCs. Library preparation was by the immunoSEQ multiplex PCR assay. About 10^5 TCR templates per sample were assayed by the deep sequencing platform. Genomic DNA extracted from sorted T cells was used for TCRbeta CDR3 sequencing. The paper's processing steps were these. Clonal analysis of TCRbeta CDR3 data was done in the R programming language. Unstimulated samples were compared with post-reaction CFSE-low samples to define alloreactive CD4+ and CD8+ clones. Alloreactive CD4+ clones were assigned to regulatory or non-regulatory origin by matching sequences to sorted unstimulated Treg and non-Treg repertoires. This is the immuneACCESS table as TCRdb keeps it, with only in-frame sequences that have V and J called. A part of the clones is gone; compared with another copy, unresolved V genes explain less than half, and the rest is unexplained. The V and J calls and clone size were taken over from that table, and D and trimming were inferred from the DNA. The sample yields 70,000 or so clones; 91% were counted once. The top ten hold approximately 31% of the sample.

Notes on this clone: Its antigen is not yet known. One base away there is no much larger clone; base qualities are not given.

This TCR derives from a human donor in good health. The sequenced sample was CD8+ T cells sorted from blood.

The CDR3 reads CASSPQQGLNTEAFF. The sequenced DNA is TGCGCCAGCAGCCCCCAACAGGGATTAAACACTGAAGCTTTCTTT. The sequence joins TRBV5-1 to TRBJ1-1; the D gene is perhaps TRBD1, on 6 matching bases. V loses 4 bases of germline sequence and J loses 2 bases, and the interval between the two ends is 15 bases. The germline V gene specifies SGHRS as CDR1 and YFSETQ as CDR2. The cysteine opens and the phenylalanine closes a CDR3 of 15 amino acids. Only the CDR3 DNA stays, 45 bases, in frame from base 1.